This TCR beta chain stems from a study of blood T cell repertoires in COVID-19. Looking at the study overall: Nucleic acid was either cDNA or gDNA, and it came from T cells, B-cell-depleted T cells, or PBMCs.

Here immunoSEQ multiplex PCR was the method, and the copy in TCRdb shows in-frame clones only, minus some. The profile shows approximately 150,000 clones, almost 85% of them singletons. Per germline, CDR1 LGHDT and CDR2 YNNKEL (reference sequence). This CDR3 comprises 16 residues. V lost 0 bases, J lost 4 bases, and 6 bases stayed unmatched. The source material was peripheral blood. The chain links TRBV3-1 (or the pseudogene TRBV3-2) to TRBJ2-3, with 8 bases identical to TRBD2. The sequence was collected from a man between 60 and 75 years old with acute or convalescent COVID-19. The CDR3 protein is CASSQDPAGASDTQYF. CDR3 in DNA: TGTGCCAGCAGCCAAGACCCAGCGGGGGCCTCAGATACGCAGTATTTT.